Sequencing of this T cell receptor (beta chain) was carried out in a study of blood T cell repertoires in COVID-19. Study background: Samples representing acute and convalescent COVID-19 were sourced from the United States, Italy and Spain. In each case, the material was cDNA or gDNA derived from T cells, B-cell-depleted T cells, or PBMCs.

The CDR3 runs 13 residues. Trimming removed 1 base at V and 2 bases at J, with 5 bases between. From germline, CDR1 is LNHNV and CDR2 YYDKDF (reference sequence). How the authors handled the data: Reference gene primer amplification gave estimated nucleated cell counts. TCRdb's table, derived via immunoSEQ multiplex PCR, lists solely in-frame clones and lacks some. That table supplies the V and J calls and clone size; D and trimming were determined from the DNA. The data contain about 59,000 clones, 73% of them singletons. The rearrangement joins TRBV15 to TRBJ2-5; D is uncertain. The clonotype comes from a woman aged 50 to 65 with active or convalescent COVID-19. What was sequenced was peripheral blood. The CDR3 sequence is CATSRVQQETQYF. The CDR3 DNA is TGTGCCACCAGCAGAGTGCAGCAAGAGACCCAGTACTTC.